Each of the 13 T cell receptor beta chains below was sequenced from the same sample in a study of identical twins. One entry per CDR3 protein, called by TCRdb with MiXCR from the 5' RACE reads. The table has roughly 250,000 distinct CDR3 sequences, more than 13% seen once. Sequenced sample: memory (CD45RO+) T cells sorted from blood. The receptor set was obtained from a woman younger than 30 in good health.

This clonotype was seen more than once but under ten times. The chain uses TRBV15 and TRBJ2-2, with D uncertain. Germline CDR1 LNHNV, CDR2 YYDKDF (reference sequence). With 1 base removed from V and 7 bases from J, the gap between germline ends came to 10 bases. This CDR3 has 14 amino acids. CDR3 sequence: CATSRVDVGGELFF. CDR3 coding DNA: TGTGCCACCAGCAGAGTGGATGTAGGCGGGGAGCTGTTTTTT.

This clonotype was detected only a few times. The chain links TRBV2 to TRBJ1-5; tentatively, D is TRBD1 (5 bases). CDR3 length: 15 residues. Germline CDR1 SNHLY, CDR2 FYNNEI. V lost 3 bases and J lost 1, with 10 bases in between. The CDR3 DNA sequence: TGTGCCAGCAGTGACTGGGGGACCAGCAATCAGCCCCAGCATTTT. Protein product: CASSDWGTSNQPQHF.

This clonotype turned up a few times. The rearrangement links TRBV20-1 to TRBJ1-1; unclear D gene. There are 12 residues in the CDR3. Germline V CDR1 and CDR2: DFQATT, SNEGSKA (reference sequence). Trimming took off 6 bases at V and 1 base at J, with 9 bases between the two ends. CDR3 residues: CSATPTNTEAFF. The CDR3 DNA is TGCAGTGCAACCCCCACGAACACTGAAGCTTTCTTT.

The table lists this clonotype with a few counts. This CDR3 reads CASIPSGTSGYNEQFF. DNA of the CDR3: TGTGCCAGCATCCCCTCCGGGACTAGCGGCTACAATGAGCAGTTCTTC. This rearrangement joins TRBV6-2 or TRBV6-3 to TRBJ2-1; 11 bases are a match to TRBD2. The CDR3 has 16 amino acids. Germline trimming cut 7 bases from V and 3 bases from J; bases unmatched to any gene: 8. Per the germline V gene, CDR1 is MNHEY and CDR2 is SVGEGT.

The sample holds a few counts of this clonotype. This rearrangement joins TRBV9 to TRBJ2-1; D ambiguous. Trimming removed 0 bases from V and 7 bases from J, with 11 bases in between. Germline V gives CDR1 SGDLS, CDR2 YYNGEE. CDR3 length: 14 residues. The CDR3 DNA is TGTGCCAGCAGCGTAGCGTCACAGAATAATGAGCAGTTCTTC. Its translation: CASSVASQNNEQFF. Using reference TRBV9 and TRBJ2-1 for the parts outside the CDR3, the full variable domain is DSGVTQTPKHLITATGQRVTLRCSPRSGDLSVYWYQQSLDQGLQFLIQYYNGEERAKGNILERFSAQQFPDLHSELNLSSLELGDSALYFCASSVASQNNEQFFGPGTRLTVL.

The genes are TRBV4-2 and TRBJ1-1, with 9 positions matching TRBD1. The germline V gene encodes CDR1 LGHNA and CDR2 YNFKEQ. V was clipped by 0 bases and J by 0 bases; unmatched bases: 2. The CDR3 loop spans 16 amino acids. The CDR3 DNA is TGTGCCAGCAGCCAAGAAACAGGGGGCCTGAACACTGAAGCTTTCTTT. This translates into CASSQETGGLNTEAFF.

The chain couples TRBV21-1 to TRBJ2-1. TRBV21-1 corresponds to a pseudogene. The CDR3 has 14 residues. CDR3 amino acids: CASSAGISYNEQFF. The CDR3 nucleotides are TGTGCCAGCAGCGCGGGGATCTCCTACAATGAGCAGTTCTTC.

The V gene is TRBV24-1, the J gene TRBJ1-5; 7 bases map to TRBD1. The germline CDR1 and CDR2 sequences are KGHDR and SFDVKD. Losses at the gene ends were 4 bases for V and 7 bases for J; bases not matched to a gene: 9. The CDR3 runs to 15 residues. CDR3 sequence (DNA): TGTGCCACCAGTGAAAGACAGGGCGGCGGGCAGCCCCAGCATTTT. Translating it yields CATSERQGGGQPQHF.

This clonotype occurred many times. The CDR3 loop is CSARRESYEQYF. The CDR3 DNA reads as TGCAGTGCTAGGAGGGAGTCCTACGAGCAGTACTTC. This sequence joins TRBV20-1 and TRBJ2-7, with D tentatively TRBD2 (5 bases). CDR1 and CDR2 (germline): DFQATT, SNEGSKA (reference sequence). The CDR3 consists of 12 residues. Trimming removed 3 bases from V and 1 base from J, with 7 bases in between.

This clonotype was observed many times. V and J are TRBV5-1 and TRBJ2-7; no firm D call. The V and J ends lost 0 bases and 0 bases respectively, with 7 bases between them. Germline V lookup: CDR1 SGHRS, CDR2 YFSETQ. The CDR3 covers 14 residues. CDR3 coding DNA: TGCGCCAGCAGCTTGGAAGAGATCTCCTACGAGCAGTACTTC. Translated, it gives CASSLEEISYEQYF.

This clonotype was found once. The V call is TRBV27, the J call TRBJ1-5; D is perhaps TRBD1 (5 bases). Germline loops: CDR1 MNHEY, CDR2 SMNVEV (reference sequence). Trimming removed 2 bases at V and 7 bases at J, with 12 bases between. The CDR3 loop spans 14 amino acids. The CDR3 nucleotides read TGTGCCAGCAGTTTAAAGGCAGGGAGGCAGCCCCAGCATTTT. Translated, it gives CASSLKAGRQPQHF.

This clonotype was observed a few times. The chain combines TRBV9 with TRBJ2-1; 9 bases agree with TRBD2. The CDR3 has 14 amino acids. The V gene's germline CDR1 is SGDLS and CDR2 YYNGEE. J lost 8 bases, V lost 2 bases, and 5 bases had no gene match. The CDR3 loop reads CASSVSSGAHEQFF. CDR3 coding DNA: TGTGCCAGCAGCGTGTCTAGCGGGGCGCATGAGCAGTTCTTC.

This clonotype was detected a few times. The V gene is TRBV4-2, the J gene TRBJ1-2; the D is unclear. Trimming removed 0 bases at V and 7 bases at J, with 12 bases between. The CDR3 contains 14 residues. Per germline, CDR1 LGHNA and CDR2 YNFKEQ. The CDR3: CASSQDLGFSGYTF. CDR3 bases: TGTGCCAGCAGCCAAGATTTAGGCTTCTCTGGCTACACCTTC.